A single sample gave rise to the 26 T cell receptor beta chains below, sequenced in a study of blood T cell repertoires in COVID-19. Only in-frame clones appear in the TCRdb table, and some are missing; sequencing was by immunoSEQ multiplex PCR. The sample has some 93,000 clones; 75% to 90% are singletons. Sample: peripheral blood. The receptors shown here come from a man aged 60 to 69 with acute or convalescent COVID-19.

In its sample, this clone was seen a few times. The J gene is TRBJ1-4, the V gene TRBV2; tentative D call: TRBD1 (6 bases). This CDR3 comprises 15 residues. Germline CDR1 and CDR2: SNHLY and FYNNEI. Trimming removed 4 bases at V and 10 bases at J, with 19 bases between. The CDR3 is CASSGTGTSFRKLFF. The CDR3 DNA reads TGTGCCAGCAGTGGGACCGGGACAAGCTTTAGAAAACTGTTTTTT.

The chain is built from TRBV27 and TRBJ2-7; 10 nucleotides line up with TRBD1. Trimming removed 1 base from V and 2 bases from J; junction bases left unmatched: 2. From germline, CDR1 is MNHEY and CDR2 SMNVEV (reference sequence). The CDR3 spans 15 residues. The CDR3 nucleotides are TGTGCCAGCAGTTTATTCGGGACAGGGGCCTACGAGCAGTACTTC. The encoded protein is CASSLFGTGAYEQYF.

J is TRBJ1-1 and V is TRBV29-1, with TRBD1 as a possible D gene (5 bases). CDR1 SQVTM and CDR2 ANQGSEA come from the germline V gene. Deletions cut 7 bases from V and 1 base from J, with 13 bases between. The CDR3 loop spans 13 amino acids. In DNA form, the CDR3 reads TGCAGCGGAATTGGGGGGGGGAACACTGAAGCTTTCTTT. Translated, it gives CSGIGGGNTEAFF.

This chain uses TRBV5-8 with TRBJ2-5; 8 nucleotides align to TRBD2. J lost 5 bases, V lost 4 bases, and 10 bases had no gene match. Germline V gives CDR1 SGHTS, CDR2 YDEGEE. The CDR3 totals 15 residues. The CDR3 bases are TGTGCCAGCAGCATAGGGACTAGGCGGAGTGAGACCCAGTACTTC. Translation: CASSIGTRRSETQYF.

In this sample, this clone turned up once. CDR3 coding DNA: TGTGCCAGTAGTCCGCAATTCCGGGACAGGGGGCCGGGGGAGCAGTTCTTC. It is translated as CASSPQFRDRGPGEQFF. The J gene is TRBJ2-1, the V gene TRBV19, with 12 nucleotides matching TRBD1. The CDR3 has 17 amino acids. Germline CDR1 reads LNHDA; CDR2 reads SQIVND (reference sequence). Germline trimming cut 5 bases from V and 10 bases from J; bases unmatched to any gene: 15.

The CDR3, as DNA: TGTGCCAGCAGCACCCTAGCGGGAGGGTACAATGAGCAGTTCTTC. Translation: CASSTLAGGYNEQFF. The chain recombines TRBV11-1 with TRBJ2-1, with 12 bases fitting TRBD2. This CDR3 has 15 amino acids. Germline CDR1 and CDR2: SGHAT and FQDESV (reference sequence). The trim removed 5 bases at V and 4 bases at J, leaving 3 bases unmatched.

The rearrangement links TRBV25-1 to TRBJ1-1, with 7 nucleotides matching TRBD1. With 9 bases clipped from V and 0 bases from J, the junction kept 7 bases outside the gene matches. The CDR3 totals 14 residues. Looked up from germline, CDR1 is MGHDK and CDR2 is SYGVNS. Written as DNA, the CDR3 is TGTGCCAGTTGCCCCGGGACAGTGAACACTGAAGCTTTCTTT. Translation gives CASCPGTVNTEAFF.

This clone showed up just a few times. For the CDR3, the DNA is TGTGCCAGCAGTGAATCAGGAATGTATGGCTACACCTTC. Residues: CASSESGMYGYTF. The V call is TRBV2, the J call TRBJ1-2; D is unclear. V shed 2 bases and J shed 5 bases, with 9 bases lying between them. In germline, CDR1 is SNHLY, CDR2 FYNNEI. The CDR3 runs 13 residues.

The chain uses TRBV27 and TRBJ1-6, with 8 positions matching TRBD1. This CDR3 contains 17 residues. Unmatched junction bases numbered 7, after V lost 6 bases and J lost 0 bases. Germline V gene lookup returns CDR1 MNHEY and CDR2 SMNVEV (reference sequence). The DNA for the CDR3 is TGTGCCAGCAGAACCGACAGGGGAAGCTCCTATAATTCACCCCTCCACTTT. Translation: CASRTDRGSSYNSPLHF.

The V gene is TRBV6-5, the J gene TRBJ2-7; D perhaps matches TRBD2 (5 bases). The germline gives CDR1 MNHEY, CDR2 SVGAGI. The CDR3 spans 12 residues. Trimming pared 7 bases from V and 3 bases from J, leaving 10 bases between. CDR3 region: CASNREFYEQYF. The DNA for the CDR3 is TGTGCCAGCAATAGGGAGTTCTACGAGCAGTACTTC.

This clone was recorded once. CDR3 sequence: CASSQDLGLAVYEQYF. CDR3 sequence (DNA): TGTGCCAGCAGCCAGGACCTGGGACTAGCGGTCTACGAGCAGTACTTC. This chain joins TRBV3-1 (or the pseudogene TRBV3-2) and TRBJ2-7; 11 positions match TRBD2. The germline V gene has CDR1 LGHDT and CDR2 YNNKEL (reference sequence). This CDR3 comprises 16 residues. The V and J ends lost 3 bases and 3 bases, in that order; junction bases with no gene match: 7.

This sequence joins TRBV11-2 and TRBJ1-2, with 8 bases identical to TRBD1. Germline V gene lookup returns CDR1 SGHAT and CDR2 FQNNGV. This CDR3 is 16 amino acids long. The ends lost 1 base at V and 4 bases at J; junction bases unmatched: 8. This CDR3 reads CASSLGSRGRSYGYTF. The CDR3, as DNA: TGTGCCAGCAGCTTAGGGAGCAGGGGGCGTAGCTATGGCTACACCTTC. Looking up the rest from reference TRBV11-2 and TRBJ1-2 gives the full variable domain: EAGVAQSPRYKIIEKRQSVAFWCNPISGHATLYWYQQILGQGPKLLIQFQNNGVVDDSQLPKDRFSAERLKGVDSTLKIQPAKLEDSAVYLCASSLGSRGRSYGYTFGSGTRLTVV.

The chain combines TRBV5-1 with TRBJ2-5; 10 bases are shared with TRBD2. The CDR3 extends over 19 amino acids. After removal of 0 bases from V and 2 bases from J, the junction contained 13 bases not matched to a gene. Germline loops: CDR1 SGHRS, CDR2 YFSETQ. CDR3 nucleotide sequence: TGCGCCAGCAGCTTGGCCCTGTTGGGACTAGCGAAAAGACAAGAGACCCAGTACTTC. Amino acid sequence: CASSLALLGLAKRQETQYF.

The chain links TRBV12-5 to TRBJ2-4; 8 bases align to TRBD1. The J segment lost 0 bases and the V segment lost 2 bases, leaving 12 bases of the junction unmatched. Germline lookup yields CDR1 LGHNT and CDR2 FRNRAP. The CDR3 is 19 residues long. CDR3 loop: CASGLPLGQGILAKNIQYF. For the CDR3, the DNA is TGTGCTAGTGGTTTGCCCCTCGGACAGGGCATTTTAGCCAAAAACATTCAGTACTTC.

The rearrangement uses TRBV29-1 and TRBJ2-7, with TRBD2 as a possible D gene (5 bases). This CDR3 contains 13 residues. Germline CDR1 SQVTM, CDR2 ANQGSEA. Trimming took off 7 bases at V and 6 bases at J, with 19 bases between the two ends. The CDR3 coding sequence is TGCAGCGCCCTGCCCCTTGGAGGTGGCGAGCAGTACTTC. It encodes CSALPLGGGEQYF.

The chain is built from TRBV4-2 and TRBJ2-1; 11 bases are a match to TRBD2. CDR1 LGHNA and CDR2 YNFKEQ come from the germline V gene. V was clipped by 4 bases and J by 4 bases; unmatched bases: 6. CDR3 size: 16 residues. CDR3 region: CASSRTLAGVYNEQFF. In nucleotides, the CDR3 is TGTGCCAGCAGCCGGACACTAGCGGGAGTTTACAATGAGCAGTTCTTC.

The chain links TRBV5-6 to TRBJ2-7, with 7 bases aligning to TRBD1. The germline V gene encodes CDR1 SGHDT and CDR2 YYEEEE. The CDR3 contains 14 residues. After removal of 1 base from V and 4 bases from J, the junction contained 5 bases not matched to a gene. CDR3 residues: CASSLRDRAYEQYF. CDR3 nucleotide sequence: TGTGCCAGCAGCTTGCGAGACAGGGCATACGAGCAGTACTTC.

The chain combines TRBV9 with TRBJ2-1; TRBD2 agrees at 8 bases. J gave up 5 bases and V 3 bases, and 7 bases lay outside the gene matches. The CDR3 spans 15 residues. Looked up from germline, CDR1 is SGDLS and CDR2 is YYNGEE. This CDR3 reads CASSGSGKLDNEQFF. The CDR3, as DNA: TGTGCCAGCAGCGGTAGCGGGAAGTTGGACAATGAGCAGTTCTTC.

V gene TRBV7-2 combines with J gene TRBJ2-1, with 9 nucleotides matching TRBD2. Trimming removed 5 bases from V and 7 bases from J; junction bases left unmatched: 15. The length of the CDR3 is 17 residues. Germline-derived CDR1 and CDR2 are SGHTA and FQGNSA. CDR3 amino acids: CASSVPQSGTSWNEQFF. CDR3 in DNA: TGTGCCAGCAGCGTTCCGCAGTCGGGGACTAGCTGGAATGAGCAGTTCTTC.

V usage is TRBV5-1 and J usage is TRBJ1-2; a weak D match, TRBD1 (6 bases). Trimming removed 4 bases at V and 0 bases at J, with 16 bases between. CDR3 length: 16 amino acids. CDR1 SGHRS and CDR2 YFSETQ come from the germline V gene. As DNA, the CDR3 is TGCGCCAGCAGCCCAAGGGGGGGAATGACTAACTATGGCTACACCTTC. Translated: CASSPRGGMTNYGYTF. The full variable domain, with the rest looked up from reference TRBV5-1 and TRBJ1-2, is KAGVTQTPRYLIKTRGQQVTLSCSPISGHRSVSWYQQTPGQGLQFLFEYFSETQRNKGNFPGRFSGRQFSNSRSEMNVSTLELGDSALYLCASSPRGGMTNYGYTFGSGTRLTVV.

The chain couples TRBV7-2 to TRBJ2-6; 10 bases map to TRBD2. Germline V CDR1 and CDR2: SGHTA, FQGNSA. There are 17 residues in the CDR3. V lost 5 bases to trimming and J lost 1 base; unmatched junction nucleotides: 5. The CDR3 region has the DNA TGTGCCAGCAGCCTAGGACTAGCGGAGTCTGGGGCCAACGTCCTGACTTTC. This translates into CASSLGLAESGANVLTF.

V is TRBV7-8 and J is TRBJ2-1, with 15 bases matching TRBD2. Germline lookup yields CDR1 SGHVS and CDR2 FQNEAQ. V dropped 3 bases and J dropped 0; count of bases not matched to a gene: 9. CDR3 length: 20 residues. Here the CDR3 reads CASSLRGLAGGPSSYNEQFF. CDR3 sequence (DNA): TGTGCCAGCAGCTTGCGCGGACTAGCGGGGGGGCCTAGCTCCTACAATGAGCAGTTCTTC.

The chain combines TRBV5-4 with TRBJ2-1, with TRBD2 identical over 12 bases. Germline CDR1 reads SGHNT; CDR2 reads YYREEE (reference sequence). The CDR3 consists of 19 residues. V dropped 0 bases and J dropped 3; count of bases not matched to a gene: 10. The CDR3 DNA reads TGTGCCAGCAGCTTGGCTCCTAGCGGGGGGGGTATCTTCTACAATGAGCAGTTCTTC. Protein sequence: CASSLAPSGGGIFYNEQFF.

The chain couples TRBV6-5 to TRBJ2-4, with TRBD1 as a possible D gene (5 bases). The CDR3 loop spans 14 amino acids. Trimming cost V 5 bases and J 4 bases, with 12 bases left between them. The V gene's germline CDR1 is MNHEY and CDR2 SVGAGI. This chain's CDR3 is CASSPRQTKNIQYF. The CDR3 DNA reads as TGTGCCAGCAGTCCCCGACAGACTAAAAACATTCAGTACTTC.

This clone was seen only a few times. This chain connects TRBV4-2 to TRBJ1-1; possible D gene TRBD1, 5 bases. The CDR3 consists of 15 residues. V lost 1 base and J 1 base, leaving 10 bases between the germline ends. Germline CDR1 LGHNA, CDR2 YNFKEQ. DNA of the CDR3: TGTGCCAGCAGCCAAGTGGGACTCCAGAACACTGAAGCTTTCTTT. This encodes CASSQVGLQNTEAFF.

This clone has only a few counts. The gene calls are TRBV7-2 and TRBJ2-1, with TRBD1 as a possible D gene (5 bases). V was clipped by 5 bases and J by 0 bases, with 11 bases between them. CDR1 is SGHTA and CDR2 is FQGNSA in the germline V gene. The CDR3 loop spans 15 amino acids. The CDR3 sequence is CASSPRASSYNEQFF. Here the CDR3 DNA reads TGTGCCAGCAGCCCCAGGGCGAGCTCCTACAATGAGCAGTTCTTC.